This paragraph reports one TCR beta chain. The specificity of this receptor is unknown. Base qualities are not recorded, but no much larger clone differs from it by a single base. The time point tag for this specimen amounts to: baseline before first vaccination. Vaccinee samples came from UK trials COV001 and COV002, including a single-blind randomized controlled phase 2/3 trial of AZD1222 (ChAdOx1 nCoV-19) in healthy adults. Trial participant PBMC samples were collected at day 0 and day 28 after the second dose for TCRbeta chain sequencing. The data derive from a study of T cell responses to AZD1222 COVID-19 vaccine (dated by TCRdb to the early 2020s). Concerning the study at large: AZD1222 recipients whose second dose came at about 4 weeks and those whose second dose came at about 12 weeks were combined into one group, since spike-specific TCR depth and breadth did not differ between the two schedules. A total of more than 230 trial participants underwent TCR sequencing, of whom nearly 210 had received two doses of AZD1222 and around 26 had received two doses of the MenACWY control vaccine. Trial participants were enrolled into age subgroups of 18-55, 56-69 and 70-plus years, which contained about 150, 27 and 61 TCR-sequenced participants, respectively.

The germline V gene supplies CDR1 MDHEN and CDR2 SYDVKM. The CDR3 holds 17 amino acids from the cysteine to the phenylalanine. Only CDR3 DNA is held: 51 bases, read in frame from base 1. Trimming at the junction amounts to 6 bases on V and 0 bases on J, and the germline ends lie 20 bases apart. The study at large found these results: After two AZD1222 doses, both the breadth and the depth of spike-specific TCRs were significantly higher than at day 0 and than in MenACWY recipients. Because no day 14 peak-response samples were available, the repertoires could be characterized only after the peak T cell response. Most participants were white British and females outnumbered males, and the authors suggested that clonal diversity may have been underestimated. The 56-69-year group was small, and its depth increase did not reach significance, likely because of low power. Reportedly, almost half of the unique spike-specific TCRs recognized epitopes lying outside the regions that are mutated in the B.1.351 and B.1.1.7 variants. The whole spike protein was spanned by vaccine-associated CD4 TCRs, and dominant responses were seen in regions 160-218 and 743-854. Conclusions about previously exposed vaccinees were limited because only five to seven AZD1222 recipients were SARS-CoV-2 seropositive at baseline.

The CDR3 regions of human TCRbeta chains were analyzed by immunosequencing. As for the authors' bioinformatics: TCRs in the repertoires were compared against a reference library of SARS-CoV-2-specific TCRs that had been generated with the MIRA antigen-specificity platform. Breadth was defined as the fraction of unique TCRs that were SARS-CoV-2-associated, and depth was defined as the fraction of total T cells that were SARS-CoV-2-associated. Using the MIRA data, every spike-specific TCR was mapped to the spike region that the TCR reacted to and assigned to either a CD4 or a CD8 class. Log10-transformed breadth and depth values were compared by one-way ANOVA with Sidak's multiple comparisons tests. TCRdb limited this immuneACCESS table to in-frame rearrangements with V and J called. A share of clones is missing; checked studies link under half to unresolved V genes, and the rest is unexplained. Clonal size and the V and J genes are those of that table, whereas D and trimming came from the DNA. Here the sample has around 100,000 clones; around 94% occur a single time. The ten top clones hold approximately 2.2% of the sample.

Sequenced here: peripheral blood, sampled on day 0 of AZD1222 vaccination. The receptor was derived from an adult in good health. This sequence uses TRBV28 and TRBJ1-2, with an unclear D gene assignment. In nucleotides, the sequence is TGTGCCAGCAGGCCCCCCGTCGGTCGGATCTCTAACTATGGCTACACCTTC. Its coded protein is CASRPPVGRISNYGYTF.